This T cell receptor beta chain was captured in a study of identical twins. Trimming stripped 5 bases from V and 5 bases from J, with 15 bases between. The CDR3 covers 13 residues. Germline V gene lookup returns CDR1 DFQATT and CDR2 SNEGSKA (reference sequence). Via MiXCR, TCRdb re-called the 5' RACE reads, giving one row per CDR3 protein. The sample consists of 550,000 to 700,000 distinct CDR3 sequences, over 20% of them appearing once. These data were also reused for a study on T cells expressing NK-cell markers.

Sequencing input: PBMCs. This clonotype was obtained from a woman aged 18-29 years in good health. The chain has TRBV20-1 and TRBJ1-2, with D uncertain. For the CDR3, the DNA is TGCAGTGCTGGGCCCGGACGCGAATATGGCTACACCTTC. Translated: CSAGPGREYGYTF.